A selection of T cell receptor beta chains follows, all from one sample in a study of cytomegalovirus exposure and HLA in healthy donors. The data were produced by immunoSEQ multiplex PCR, yet TCRdb's version contains in-frame clones alone and is incomplete. The table has around 140,000 clones, more than 75% seen once. Sequencing used PBMCs. The receptors originated from a male donor in good health and CMV-seronegative. Both conserved end residues are part of each CDR3. A D gene is named only where the DNA matches it firmly. Clone size is shown for a subset of rows, as once, few, many or a class of expanded clone.

CDR3: CASSLGAGTTNEKLFF
DNA: TGTGCCAGCAGCTTGGGAGCAGGGACAACTAATGAAAAACTGTTTTTT
D: .
V: TRBV5-4
size: .
J: TRBJ1-4

CDR3: CAIRDPSMEGNQPQHF
DNA: TGTGCCATCAGGGACCCAAGTATGGAGGGCAATCAGCCCCAGCATTTT
D: .
V: TRBV10-3
size: few
J: TRBJ1-5

CDR3: CASSVGLAGPSYNEQFF
DNA: TGTGCCAGCAGCGTAGGGCTAGCGGGACCTTCCTACAATGAGCAGTTCTTC
D: TRBD2
V: TRBV9
size: .
J: TRBJ2-1

CDR3: CASSARQVMNTEAFF
DNA: TGTGCCAGCAGCGCCAGACAGGTCATGAACACTGAAGCTTTCTTT
D: .
V: TRBV9
size: .
J: TRBJ1-1

CDR3: CASSEPGQGRGSPLHF
DNA: TGTGCCAGCAGTGAGCCCGGACAGGGTAGGGGGTCACCCCTCCACTTT
D: TRBD1
V: TRBV6-1
size: .
J: TRBJ1-6

CDR3: CAWSGGHNQPQHF
DNA: TGTGCCTGGAGTGGAGGACACAATCAGCCCCAGCATTTT
D: .
V: TRBV30
size: .
J: TRBJ1-5

CDR3: CASSPTTSGGLGTQYF
DNA: TGTGCCAGCAGTCCTACGACTAGCGGGGGTCTGGGGACCCAGTACTTC
D: TRBD2
V: TRBV9
size: .
J: TRBJ2-5

CDR3: CASSQGSGGPLQETQYF
DNA: TGCGCCAGCAGCCAAGGTAGCGGGGGCCCACTTCAAGAGACCCAGTACTTC
D: TRBD2
V: TRBV4-3
size: .
J: TRBJ2-5

CDR3: CSVVWDRVLGTEAFF
DNA: TGCAGCGTCGTCTGGGACAGGGTCTTGGGCACTGAAGCTTTCTTT
D: TRBD1
V: TRBV29-1
size: .
J: TRBJ1-1

CDR3: CASSQHRSLNSPLHF
DNA: TGCGCCAGCAGCCAACACAGAAGTCTTAATTCACCCCTCCACTTT
D: .
V: TRBV4-3
size: .
J: TRBJ1-6

CDR3: CASIPGDRTHYGYTF
DNA: TGTGCCAGCATCCCCGGGGACAGGACACACTATGGCTACACCTTC
D: TRBD1
V: TRBV6-6
size: .
J: TRBJ1-2

CDR3: CASSPGIGAGTYEQYF
DNA: TGTGCCAGCAGCCCCGGCATAGGAGCGGGCACCTACGAGCAGTACTTC
D: .
V: TRBV5-5
size: .
J: TRBJ2-7

CDR3: CATSRGYGGVPETQYF
DNA: TGTGCCACCAGCAGAGGATATGGGGGCGTCCCCGAGACCCAGTACTTC
D: .
V: TRBV15
size: .
J: TRBJ2-5

CDR3: CASTVDRSRDIQYF
DNA: TGTGCCAGTACCGTTGACAGGTCTAGGGACATTCAGTACTTC
D: .
V: TRBV19
size: few
J: TRBJ2-4

CDR3: CASSLGEVGRTEAFF
DNA: TGCGCCAGCAGCTTGGGGGAGGTAGGGCGAACTGAAGCTTTCTTT
D: .
V: TRBV5-1
size: .
J: TRBJ1-1

CDR3: CASSRGGGYQETQYF
DNA: TGTGCCAGCAGCCGGGGCGGGGGGTACCAAGAGACCCAGTACTTC
D: TRBD2
V: TRBV11-2
size: .
J: TRBJ2-5

CDR3: CASSLNREGITEAFF
DNA: TGTGCCAGCAGCCTAAACAGGGAAGGGATCACTGAAGCTTTCTTT
D: .
V: TRBV6-5
size: .
J: TRBJ1-1

CDR3: CASSLAGAASTGELFF
DNA: TGTGCTAGCAGCTTAGCAGGAGCGGCGAGCACCGGGGAGCTGTTTTTT
D: .
V: TRBV7-7
size: .
J: TRBJ2-2

CDR3: CATSNSLTGPQPQHF
DNA: TGTGCCACCAGCAACTCGTTGACAGGTCCTCAGCCCCAGCATTTT
D: .
V: TRBV15
size: .
J: TRBJ1-5

CDR3: CASRTIAGSTDTQYF
DNA: TGTGCCAGCAGGACCATAGCGGGGAGCACAGATACGCAGTATTTT
D: TRBD2
V: TRBV25-1
size: .
J: TRBJ2-3

CDR3: CASSEATGGMNTEAFF
DNA: TGTGCCAGCAGTGAAGCCACAGGGGGCATGAACACTGAAGCTTTCTTT
D: TRBD1
V: TRBV2
size: .
J: TRBJ1-1

CDR3: CASSLPGGFYGYTF
DNA: TGTGCCAGCAGCTTGCCAGGGGGTTTCTATGGCTACACCTTC
D: TRBD1
V: TRBV5-6
size: .
J: TRBJ1-2

CDR3: CASSPTEGRGYGYTF
DNA: TGTGCCAGCTCACCAACGGAGGGCCGGGGCTATGGCTACACCTTC
D: .
V: TRBV18
size: .
J: TRBJ1-2

CDR3: CASSPDRGHSGANVLTF
DNA: TGCGCCAGCAGCCCCGACAGGGGGCACTCTGGGGCCAACGTCCTGACTTTC
D: TRBD1
V: TRBV5-1
size: once
J: TRBJ2-6

CDR3: CASSGGTEGTQYF
DNA: TGCGCCAGCAGTGGGGGGACAGAGGGGACCCAGTACTTC
D: TRBD1
V: TRBV10-1
size: .
J: TRBJ2-5

CDR3: CASASGQPNEKLFF
DNA: TGCGCCAGCGCGTCGGGACAGCCTAATGAAAAACTGTTTTTT
D: TRBD1
V: TRBV5-1
size: .
J: TRBJ1-4

CDR3: CASSPLAGGQETQYF
DNA: TGTGCCAGCAGCCCACTAGCGGGGGGGCAAGAGACCCAGTACTTC
D: TRBD2
V: TRBV6-4
size: .
J: TRBJ2-5

CDR3: CAWAQGFSQPQHF
DNA: TGTGCCTGGGCCCAGGGTTTTTCTCAGCCCCAGCATTTT
D: .
V: TRBV30
size: .
J: TRBJ1-5

CDR3: CASSQSTGTGGTYEQYF
DNA: TGCGCCAGCAGTCAATCGACGGGGACAGGGGGCACCTACGAGCAGTACTTC
D: TRBD1
V: TRBV23-1
size: .
J: TRBJ2-7

CDR3: CASSVSGRGDEKLFF
DNA: TGTGCCAGTAGTGTCTCTGGTAGGGGCGATGAAAAACTGTTTTTT
D: .
V: TRBV19
size: once
J: TRBJ1-4

CDR3: CASSLYETQYF
DNA: TGTGCCAGCAGCTTGTATGAGACCCAGTACTTC
D: .
V: TRBV5-6
size: .
J: TRBJ2-5